One sample yielded the 4 T cell receptor beta chains listed below, sequenced in a study of OX40 agonist ivuxolimab in advanced cancers. The data were produced by immunoSEQ multiplex PCR, yet TCRdb's version contains in-frame clones alone and is incomplete. The sample includes about 70,000 clones, roughly 91% of them seen just once. The sample was CD4+ or CD8+ T cells sorted from blood, taken in a trial of the OX40 agonist ivuxolimab. The source is an adult with an advanced solid tumor such as melanoma, head and neck, liver or kidney cancer.

The chain is built from TRBV6-6 and TRBJ2-3; 7 bases align to TRBD1. Trimming took 2 bases from V and 3 from J; bases not matched to a gene: 5. Germline V CDR1 and CDR2: MNHNY, SVGAGI (reference sequence). The CDR3 totals 15 residues. Here the CDR3 DNA reads TGTGCCAGCAGTTACCTAAGCAGGGGGACAGATACGCAGTATTTT. Translated: CASSYLSRGTDTQYF.

The V and J genes are TRBV28 and TRBJ2-1, with TRBD2 as a possible D gene (6 bases). V was shortened by 3 bases and J by 5 bases, with 11 bases between the two germline ends. Germline CDR1 is MDHEN and CDR2 is SYDVKM. The CDR3 consists of 14 residues. CDR3: CASSFSTSNNEQFF. For the CDR3, the DNA is TGTGCCAGCAGTTTCTCAACTAGCAACAATGAGCAGTTCTTC. Filled out from reference TRBV28 and TRBJ2-1, the complete variable domain reads DVKVTQSSRYLVKRTGEKVFLECVQDMDHENMFWYRQDPGLGLRLIYFSYDVKMKEKGDIPEGYSVSREKKERFSLILESASTNQTSMYLCASSFSTSNNEQFFGPGTRLTVL.

This clone has just one count. The V and J genes are TRBV19 and TRBJ2-2; D might be TRBD1 or TRBD2, each matching 6 bases. Germline CDR1 LNHDA, CDR2 SQIVND (reference sequence). V shed 5 bases and J shed 0 bases, with 13 bases lying between them. The CDR3 runs to 16 residues. CDR3 protein: CASSWVGGTNTGELFF. The CDR3 DNA sequence: TGTGCCAGTAGTTGGGTCGGGGGCACGAACACCGGGGAGCTGTTTTTT.

The rearrangement uses TRBV6-1 and TRBJ1-2; the D gene is possibly TRBD1 (6 bases). The germline CDR1 and CDR2 sequences are MNHNS and SASEGT. This CDR3 has 15 amino acids. Trimming shortened V by 2 bases and J by 7 bases, and 17 bases separated the two germline ends. CDR3 amino acids: CASSERQEFISGYTF. Written as DNA, the CDR3 is TGTGCCAGCAGTGAAAGACAGGAGTTCATATCTGGCTACACCTTC.